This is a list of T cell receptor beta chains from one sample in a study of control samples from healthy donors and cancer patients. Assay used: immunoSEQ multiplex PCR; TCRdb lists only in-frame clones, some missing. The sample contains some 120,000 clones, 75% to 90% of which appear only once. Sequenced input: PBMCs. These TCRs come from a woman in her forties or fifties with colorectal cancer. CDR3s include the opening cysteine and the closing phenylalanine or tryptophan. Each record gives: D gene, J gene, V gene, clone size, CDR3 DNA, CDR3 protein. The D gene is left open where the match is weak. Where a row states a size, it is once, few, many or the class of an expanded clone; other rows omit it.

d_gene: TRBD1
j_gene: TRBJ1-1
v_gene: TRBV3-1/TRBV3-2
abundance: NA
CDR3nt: TGTGCCAGCAGCCCTTCGGGACAGGGGGCTGAAGCTTTCTTT
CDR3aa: CASSPSGQGAEAFF

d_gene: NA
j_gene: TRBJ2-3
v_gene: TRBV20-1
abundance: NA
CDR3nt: TGCAGTGCTAGTATTGGAGACACTCCGGCAGATACGCAGTATTTT
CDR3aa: CSASIGDTPADTQYF

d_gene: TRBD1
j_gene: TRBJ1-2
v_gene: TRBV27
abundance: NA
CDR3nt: TGTGCCAGCAGTCTGACAGGGGGCTATGGCTACACCTTC
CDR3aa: CASSLTGGYGYTF

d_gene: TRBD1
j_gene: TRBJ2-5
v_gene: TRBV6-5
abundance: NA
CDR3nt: TGTGCCAGCAGCCTGACACAGGGGGAGACCCAGTACTTC
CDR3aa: CASSLTQGETQYF

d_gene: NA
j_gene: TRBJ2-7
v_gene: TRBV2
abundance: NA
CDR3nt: TGTGCCAGCAGCCCAGGGTCCCAGGGGTCCTACGAGCAGTACTTC
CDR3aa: CASSPGSQGSYEQYF

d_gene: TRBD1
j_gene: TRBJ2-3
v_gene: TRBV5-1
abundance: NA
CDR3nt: TGCGCCAGCAGCCGACGGCCAGGGGGCAATCAGCCCCAGTATTTT
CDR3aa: CASSRRPGGNQPQYF

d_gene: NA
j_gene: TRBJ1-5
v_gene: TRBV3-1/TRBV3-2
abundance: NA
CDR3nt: TGTGCCAGCAGCCAAGGCCGAGGGCGGCAGCCCCAGCATTTT
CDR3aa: CASSQGRGRQPQHF

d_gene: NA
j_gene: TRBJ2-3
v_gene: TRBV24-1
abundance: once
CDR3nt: TGTGCCACCAGTGATTACGGGAGAACCACAGATACGCAGTATTTT
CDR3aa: CATSDYGRTTDTQYF

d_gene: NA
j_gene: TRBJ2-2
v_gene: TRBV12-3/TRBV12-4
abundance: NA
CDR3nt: TGTGCCAGCAGTTTTGACACCGGGGAGCTGTTTTTT
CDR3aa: CASSFDTGELFF

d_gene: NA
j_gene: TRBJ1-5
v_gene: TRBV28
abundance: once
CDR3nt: TGTGCCAGCAGTTGGGTTACCCAGGGTCACGGCAATCAGCCCCAGCATTTT
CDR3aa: CASSWVTQGHGNQPQHF

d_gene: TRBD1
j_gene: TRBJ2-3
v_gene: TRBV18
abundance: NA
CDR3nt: TGTGCCAGCTCACCAGGGCAGGGGGGCACAGATACGCAGTATTTT
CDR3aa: CASSPGQGGTDTQYF

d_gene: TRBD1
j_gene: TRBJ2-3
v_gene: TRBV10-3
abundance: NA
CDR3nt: TGTGCCATCCGTACCCAGGGACAGTATACAGATACGCAGTATTTT
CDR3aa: CAIRTQGQYTDTQYF

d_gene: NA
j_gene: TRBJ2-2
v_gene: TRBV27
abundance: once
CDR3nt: TGTGCCAGCAGTTTCCTCGACATGGGGAACGGGGAGCTGTTTTTT
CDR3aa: CASSFLDMGNGELFF

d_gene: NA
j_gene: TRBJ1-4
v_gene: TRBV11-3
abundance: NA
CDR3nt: TGTGCCAGCAGCTTCTCACTGAAAGGACGGGATAATGAAAAACTGTTTTTT
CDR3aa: CASSFSLKGRDNEKLFF

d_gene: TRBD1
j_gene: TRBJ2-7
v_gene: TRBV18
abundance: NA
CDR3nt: TGTGCCAGCTCACCAGTACAGGGGGTTTGGGGCGAGCAGTACTTC
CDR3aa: CASSPVQGVWGEQYF

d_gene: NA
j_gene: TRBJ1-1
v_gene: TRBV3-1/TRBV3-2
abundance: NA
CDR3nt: TGTGCCAGCAGCCACCGGGACGGGCCTACCCACTTCTTT
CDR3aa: CASSHRDGPTHFF

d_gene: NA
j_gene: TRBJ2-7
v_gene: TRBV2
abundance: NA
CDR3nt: TGTGCCAGCGGTAAACGGTCCTACGAGCAGTACTTC
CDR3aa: CASGKRSYEQYF

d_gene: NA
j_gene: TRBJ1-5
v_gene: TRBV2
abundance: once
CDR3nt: TGTGCCAGCAGTGACCAGGGCCCAAATCAGCCCCAGCATTTT
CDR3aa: CASSDQGPNQPQHF

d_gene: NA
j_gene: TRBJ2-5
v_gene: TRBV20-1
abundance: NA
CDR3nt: TGCAGCCCTTGGGGAACGGAGACCCAGTACTTC
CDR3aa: CSPWGTETQYF

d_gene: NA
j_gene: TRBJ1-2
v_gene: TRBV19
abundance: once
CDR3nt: TGTGCCAGTAGTATGGAGAGTAACTATGGCTACACCTTC
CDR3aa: CASSMESNYGYTF

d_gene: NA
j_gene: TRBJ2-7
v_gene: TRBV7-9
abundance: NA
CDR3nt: TGTGCCAGCAGCCCGGCTAGCGTGTACGAGCAGTACTTC
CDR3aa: CASSPASVYEQYF

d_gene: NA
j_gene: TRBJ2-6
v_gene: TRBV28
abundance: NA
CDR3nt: TGTGCCAGCAGTCCCGGGACTTCCTCTGGGGCCAACGTCCTGACTTTC
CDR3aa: CASSPGTSSGANVLTF

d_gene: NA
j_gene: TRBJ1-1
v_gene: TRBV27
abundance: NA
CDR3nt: TGTGCCAGCAGCCTCACCCGGGGAAGTACTGAAGCTTTCTTT
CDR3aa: CASSLTRGSTEAFF

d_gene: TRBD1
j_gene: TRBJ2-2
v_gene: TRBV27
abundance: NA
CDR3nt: TGTGCCAGCAGTGCGACAGGGGGCAAATACGCCGGGGAGCTGTTTTTT
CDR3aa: CASSATGGKYAGELFF

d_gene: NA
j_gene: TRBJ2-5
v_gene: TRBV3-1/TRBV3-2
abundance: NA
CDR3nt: TGTGCCAGCAGCCAAGATTGGGTAGGGGGGGAGACCCAGTACTTC
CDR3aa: CASSQDWVGGETQYF

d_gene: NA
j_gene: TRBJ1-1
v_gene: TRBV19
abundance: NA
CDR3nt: TGTGCCAGTAGTATCCTCCCGGATCCCGGGGCAGAAGCTTTCTTT
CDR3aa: CASSILPDPGAEAFF

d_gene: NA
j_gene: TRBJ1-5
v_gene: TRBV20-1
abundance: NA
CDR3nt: TGCAGTGCTAGTATCCCACTGACGAATCAGCCCCAGCATTTT
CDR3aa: CSASIPLTNQPQHF

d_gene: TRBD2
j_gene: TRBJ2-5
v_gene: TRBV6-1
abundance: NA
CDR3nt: TGTGCCAGCAGTGAAAGGGTAGCGGGGGCAAAAGAGACCCAGTACTTC
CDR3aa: CASSERVAGAKETQYF

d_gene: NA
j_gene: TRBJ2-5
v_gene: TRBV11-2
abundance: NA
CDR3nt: TGTGCCAGCAGCTTTCAACAGGGCGAAGAGACCCAGTACTTC
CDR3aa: CASSFQQGEETQYF

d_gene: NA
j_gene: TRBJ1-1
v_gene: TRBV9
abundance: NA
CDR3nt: TGTGCCAGCAATCAGGGATTCATGAACACTGAAGCTTTCTTT
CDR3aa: CASNQGFMNTEAFF

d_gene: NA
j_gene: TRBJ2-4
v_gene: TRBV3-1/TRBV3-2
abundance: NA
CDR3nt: TGTGCCAGCAGCCAAGATAGTAGAACAAACATTCAGTACTTC
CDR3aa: CASSQDSRTNIQYF

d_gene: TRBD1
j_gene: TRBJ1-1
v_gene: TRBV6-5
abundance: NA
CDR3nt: TGTGCCAGCAGGACTAAGGGGGCGATGAACACTGAAGCTTTCTTT
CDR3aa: CASRTKGAMNTEAFF

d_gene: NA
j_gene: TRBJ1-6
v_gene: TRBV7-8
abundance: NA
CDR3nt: TGTGCCAGCAGCTTCATTCTCGATAGAAGCTCCTATAATTCACCCCTCCACTTT
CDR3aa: CASSFILDRSSYNSPLHF

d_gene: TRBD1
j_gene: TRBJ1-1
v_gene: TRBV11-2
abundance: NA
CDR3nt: TGTGCCAGCAGTGGTTTCGACAGGGGCAACACTGAAGCTTTCTTT
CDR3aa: CASSGFDRGNTEAFF

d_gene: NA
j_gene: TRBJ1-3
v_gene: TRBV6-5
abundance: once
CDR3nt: TGTGCCAGCAGACCCCGGGACAATGGAAACACCATATATTTT
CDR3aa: CASRPRDNGNTIYF

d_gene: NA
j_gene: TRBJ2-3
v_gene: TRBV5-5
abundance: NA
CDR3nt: TGTGCCAGCAGCTTGGGGGGATCGACAGATACGCAGTATTTT
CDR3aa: CASSLGGSTDTQYF

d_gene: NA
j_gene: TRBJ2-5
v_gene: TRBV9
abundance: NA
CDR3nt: TGTGCCAGCAGCGTAGGGGGGTTGGAGACCCAGTACTTC
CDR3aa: CASSVGGLETQYF

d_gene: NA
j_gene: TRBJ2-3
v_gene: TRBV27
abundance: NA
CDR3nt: TGTGCCAGCAGTTCACTAGCTAGCACAGATACGCAGTATTTT
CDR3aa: CASSSLASTDTQYF

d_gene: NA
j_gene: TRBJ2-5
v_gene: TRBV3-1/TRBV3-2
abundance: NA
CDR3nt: TGTGCCAGCAGCCAAGACCCAGTGGAAGAGACCCAGTACTTC
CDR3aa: CASSQDPVEETQYF

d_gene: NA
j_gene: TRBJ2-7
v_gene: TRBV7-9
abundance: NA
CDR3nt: TGTGCCAGCAGCTTAGGAGGCGGGACCAACTACGAGCAGTACTTC
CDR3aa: CASSLGGGTNYEQYF